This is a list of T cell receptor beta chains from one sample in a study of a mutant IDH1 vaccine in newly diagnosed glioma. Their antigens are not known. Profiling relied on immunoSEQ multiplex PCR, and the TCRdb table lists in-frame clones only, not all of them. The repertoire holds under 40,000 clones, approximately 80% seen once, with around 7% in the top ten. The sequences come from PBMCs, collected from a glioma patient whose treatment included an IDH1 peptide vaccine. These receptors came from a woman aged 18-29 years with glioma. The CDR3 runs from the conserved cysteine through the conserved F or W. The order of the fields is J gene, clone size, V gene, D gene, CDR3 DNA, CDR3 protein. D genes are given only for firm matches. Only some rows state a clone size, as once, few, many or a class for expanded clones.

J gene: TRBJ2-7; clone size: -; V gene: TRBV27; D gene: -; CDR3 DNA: -; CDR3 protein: CATYGCEQYF
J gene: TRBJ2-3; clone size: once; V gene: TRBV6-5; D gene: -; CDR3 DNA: TGTGCCAGCCGCCCCCCCGGAGGGACAGATACGCAGTATTTT; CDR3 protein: CASRPPGGTDTQYF
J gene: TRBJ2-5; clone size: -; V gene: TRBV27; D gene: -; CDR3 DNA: TGTGCCAGCAGTCGCTGGGGGTCTGGGCAAGAGACCCAGTACTTC; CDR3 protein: CASSRWGSGQETQYF
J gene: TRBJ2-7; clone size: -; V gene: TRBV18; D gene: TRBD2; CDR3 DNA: TGTGCCAGCTCACCACCTATAGCGGGAGTATACGAGCAGTACTTC; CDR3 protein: CASSPPIAGVYEQYF
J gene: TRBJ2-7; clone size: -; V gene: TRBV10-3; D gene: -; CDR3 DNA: TGTGCCATCAGTGAGTCGGGGACGGCCTCCTACGAGCAGTACTTC; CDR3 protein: CAISESGTASYEQYF
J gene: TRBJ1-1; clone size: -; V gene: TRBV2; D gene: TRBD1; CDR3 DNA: TGTGCCAGCAGTGAAGCTATATGGACAGGTACGAAAGCTGAAGCTTTCTTT; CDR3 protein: CASSEAIWTGTKAEAFF
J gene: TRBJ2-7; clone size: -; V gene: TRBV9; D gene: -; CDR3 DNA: TGTGCCAGCAGCGTAGCAATAGATACCTACGAGCAGTACTTC; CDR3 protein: CASSVAIDTYEQYF
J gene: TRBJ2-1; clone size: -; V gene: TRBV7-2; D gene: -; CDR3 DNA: TGTGCCAGCAGACCCTCCAGCTCCTACAATGAGCAGTTCTTC; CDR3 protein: CASRPSSSYNEQFF
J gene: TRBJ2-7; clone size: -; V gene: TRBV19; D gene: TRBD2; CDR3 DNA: TGTGCCAGTAAAACAGCGGGAGGCCCCTACGAGCAGTACTTC; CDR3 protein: CASKTAGGPYEQYF
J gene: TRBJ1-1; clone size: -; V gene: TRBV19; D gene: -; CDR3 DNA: TGTGCCAGTAGGACGGGGAACACTGAAGCTTTCTTT; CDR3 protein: CASRTGNTEAFF
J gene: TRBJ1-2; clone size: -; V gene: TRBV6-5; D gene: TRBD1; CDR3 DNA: TGTGCCAGCAGCCCGGGACAGAACTATGGCTACACCTTC; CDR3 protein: CASSPGQNYGYTF
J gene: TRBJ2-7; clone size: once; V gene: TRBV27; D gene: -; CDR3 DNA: TGTGCCAGCAGTTTTAGGGAGGGGGACGAGCAGTACTTC; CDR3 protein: CASSFREGDEQYF
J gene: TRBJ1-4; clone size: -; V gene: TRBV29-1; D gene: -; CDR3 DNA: TGCAGCGTTGATCTCACGGGGACAACTAATGAAAAACTGTTTTTT; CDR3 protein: CSVDLTGTTNEKLFF
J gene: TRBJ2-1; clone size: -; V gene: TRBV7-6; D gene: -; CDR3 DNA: TGTGCCAGCAGCGTGGGGGACCGCAATGAGCAGTTCTTC; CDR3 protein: CASSVGDRNEQFF
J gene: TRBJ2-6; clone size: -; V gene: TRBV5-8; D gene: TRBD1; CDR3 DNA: TGTGCCAGCACCACTTACGACAGGACAGGGGGCACCAACGTCCTGACTTTC; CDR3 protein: CASTTYDRTGGTNVLTF
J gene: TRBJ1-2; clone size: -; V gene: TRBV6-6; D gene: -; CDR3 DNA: TGTGCCAGCACGCCTGAAGGGAGGGTCTATGGCTACACCTTC; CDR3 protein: CASTPEGRVYGYTF
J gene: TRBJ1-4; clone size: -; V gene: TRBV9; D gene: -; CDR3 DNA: TGTGCCAGCAGCGTAGGGGCCAGCCCCATTGGGGTTAATGAAAAACTGTTTTTT; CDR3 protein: CASSVGASPIGVNEKLFF
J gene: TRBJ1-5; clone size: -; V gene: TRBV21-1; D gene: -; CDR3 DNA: TGTGCCAGCTCATCTGCGAATCAGCCCCAGCATTTT; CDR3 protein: CASSSANQPQHF
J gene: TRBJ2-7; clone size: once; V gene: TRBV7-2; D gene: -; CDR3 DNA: TGTGCCAGCTCACGGGCAGAATCGCCGGGACGGCAGTACTTC; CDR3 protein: CASSRAESPGRQYF
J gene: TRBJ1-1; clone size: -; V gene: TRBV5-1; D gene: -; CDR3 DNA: TGCGCCAGCAGCTTGGGGGGGTTTATGGCTTTCTTT; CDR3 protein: CASSLGGFMAFF
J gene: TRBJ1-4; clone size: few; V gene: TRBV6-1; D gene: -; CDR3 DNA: TGTGCCAGCAGTGAATGGGGGGAGTATGAAAAACTGTTTTTT; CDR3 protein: CASSEWGEYEKLFF
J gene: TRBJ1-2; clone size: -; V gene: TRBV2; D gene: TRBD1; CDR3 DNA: TGTGCCAGCAGTGAAGGGGGACAGATCAATAACTATGGCTACACCTTC; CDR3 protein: CASSEGGQINNYGYTF